Listed below are T cell receptor beta chains from one sample, sequenced in a study of graft-versus-host responses after intestinal transplantation. Using immunoSEQ multiplex PCR, the repertoire was profiled, and TCRdb retains in-frame clones only, with some absent. The repertoire holds more than 65,000 clones, 84% seen once, with 0.39% in the top ten. Their specific antigens are unknown. The material sequenced was unstimulated CD4+ T cells sorted from spleen or lymph node cells, taken before transplant. These receptor sequences come from a human donor who was the organ donor for an intestinal transplant. Each CDR3 is given without its conserved first and last residue. D genes are given only for firm matches.

v_call,d_call,cdr3_aa
TRBV19,TRBD1,ASSNRGANEKLF
TRBV7-2,TRBD2,ASSFSGGAFGETQY
TRBV6-5,TRBD1,ASRPGQGYGGYT
TRBV28,TRBD2,ASSLPPGGGANNEQF
TRBV7-9,.,ASSLRVYGYT
TRBV4-2,.,ASSQDTDYGYT
TRBV7-6,.,ASSLEGFQWTQNQPQH
TRBV27,.,ASSFSGNYGYT
TRBV5-6,TRBD2,ASSFLAGFQRNEQF
TRBV4-3,.,ASSQVADSGNTIY
TRBV18,TRBD1,ASSPDRGLNYGYT
TRBV13,.,ASSFGRNQPQH
TRBV7-6,TRBD2,ASSIQAGGGTDTQY
TRBV2,TRBD2,ASSATRGEQETQY